These 11 T cell receptor beta chains were sequenced from one sample in a study of CD8+ T cells in alopecia areata (dated by TCRdb to 2016 to 2019). Libraries came from the immunoSEQ multiplex PCR assay. For TCR sequencing, RNA was extracted from every sample and reverse transcribed into cDNA to serve as template. Sourced from immuneACCESS, this table was stored by TCRdb with only in-frame sequences that have V and J called. A share of the clones is absent; for the studies checked, an unresolved V gene accounts for under half, and the remainder has no known explanation. Counted in this sample were about 140,000 clones; approximately 51% of them appeared once. In total, the top ten clones hold less than 1% of the sample. Explained via the paper, the time point label denotes: baseline before oral tofacitinib. The sequencing used CD4+ T cells sorted from blood, collected at week 0. The receptors derive from a human donor with alopecia areata.

This chain links TRBV30 with TRBJ1-2; no definite D call. This CDR3 spans 16 amino acids. Germline V gives CDR1 GTSNPN, CDR2 SVGIG (reference sequence). V was cut by 0 bases and J by 2 bases, with 16 bases left in between. The CDR3 sequence is CAWSVKTRRSNYGYTF. In DNA form, the CDR3 reads TGTGCCTGGAGTGTAAAAACCCGGCGTTCGAACTATGGCTACACCTTC.

The V and J genes are TRBV25-1 and TRBJ1-1; D is perhaps TRBD1 (6 bases). Trimming removed 6 bases at V and 0 bases at J, with 8 bases between. Looked up from germline, CDR1 is MGHDK and CDR2 is SYGVNS. The CDR3 is 13 amino acids. The CDR3 region has the DNA TGTGCCAGCAGCGGGGGGCTGAACACTGAAGCTTTCTTT. Translation: CASSGGLNTEAFF. The full variable domain, its missing parts supplied by reference TRBV25-1 and TRBJ1-1, is EADIYQTPRYLVIGTGKKITLECSQTMGHDKMYWYQQDPGMELHLIHYSYGVNSTEKGDLSSESTVSRIRTEHFPLTLESARPSHTSQYLCASSGGLNTEAFFGQGTRLTVV.

The chain is built from TRBV6-6 and TRBJ2-4; the match to TRBD1 covers 7 bases. Germline V gene sequence: CDR1 MNHNY, CDR2 SVGAGI (reference sequence). J was trimmed by 5 bases and V by 5 bases; bases with no gene match: 3. The CDR3 is 13 residues long. The CDR3 reads CASSRDRENIQYF. Here the CDR3 DNA reads TGTGCCAGCAGTCGGGACAGAGAAAACATTCAGTACTTC.

The J gene is TRBJ1-2, the V gene TRBV19; 8 nucleotides agree with TRBD1. The CDR3 consists of 12 residues. Trimming removed 10 bases from V and 4 bases from J; junction bases left unmatched: 5. Germline V gene lookup returns CDR1 LNHDA and CDR2 SQIVND (reference sequence). CDR3 DNA sequence: TGTGCCACCAGGACAGGGAGCTATGGCTACACCTTC. It is translated as CATRTGSYGYTF.

The chain employs TRBV7-3 and TRBJ2-1; the match to TRBD2 covers 11 bases. The germline CDR1 and CDR2 sequences are SGHTA and FQGTGA. V dropped 0 bases and J dropped 7; count of bases not matched to a gene: 11. The CDR3 covers 18 residues. CDR3 amino acids: CASSLTSSLAGVENEQFF. The DNA of the CDR3 is TGTGCCAGCAGCTTAACGTCGTCACTAGCGGGAGTAGAGAATGAGCAGTTCTTC.

This clone was observed a few times. The genes are TRBV11-2 and TRBJ2-5; 8 nucleotides match TRBD2. The CDR3 has 15 residues. Germline-derived CDR1 and CDR2 are SGHAT and FQNNGV. V shed 3 bases and J 5 bases; nucleotides not matched to a gene: 8. CDR3 residues: CASSLSAGGRETQYF. Here the CDR3 DNA reads TGTGCCAGCAGCTTGTCGGCGGGAGGACGGGAGACCCAGTACTTC.

This clone was counted only a few times. The rearrangement uses TRBV29-1 and TRBJ2-5; D may be TRBD1 or TRBD2 (5 bases each). The CDR3 runs to 11 residues. Germline V gene lookup returns CDR1 SQVTM and CDR2 ANQGSEA. Trimming stripped 0 bases from V and 9 bases from J, with 8 bases between. The CDR3 loop is CSVEDVGAQYF. For the CDR3, the DNA is TGCAGCGTTGAAGATGTGGGGGCCCAGTACTTC.

The chain combines TRBV27 with TRBJ2-5; 12 bases agree with TRBD2. Germline trimming cut 5 bases from V and 3 bases from J; bases unmatched to any gene: 7. Germline loops: CDR1 MNHEY, CDR2 SMNVEV (reference sequence). CDR3 size: 16 residues. The CDR3 DNA sequence: TGTGCCAGCAGTCCCCGACTAGCGGGAGTAAAAGAGACCCAGTACTTC. Residues: CASSPRLAGVKETQYF.

This clone has only a few counts. The chain couples TRBV7-9 to TRBJ2-5; 7 bases align to TRBD1. Germline V lookup: CDR1 SEHNR, CDR2 FQNEAQ (reference sequence). There are 14 residues in the CDR3. V lost 5 bases and J lost 0; bases outside the gene matches: 3. As DNA, the CDR3 is TGTGCCAGCAGCCTTGGGACAGACCAAGAGACCCAGTACTTC. It specifies CASSLGTDQETQYF.

The rearrangement links TRBV7-2 to TRBJ1-3; no reliable D call. With 2 bases removed from V and 4 bases from J, the gap between germline ends came to 6 bases. Germline CDR1 SGHTA, CDR2 FQGNSA. There are 13 residues in the CDR3. The CDR3 nucleotides are TGTGCCAGCAGCTTAAGTATGGGAAACACCATATATTTT. Amino acid sequence: CASSLSMGNTIYF.

The chain is built from TRBV9 and TRBJ2-3; 8 positions match TRBD2. The CDR3 has 16 amino acids. CDR1 is SGDLS, CDR2 YYNGEE, per germline. V lost 4 bases to trimming and J lost 2 bases; unmatched junction nucleotides: 9. The CDR3 here is CASSPLAGYTTDTQYF. The CDR3 DNA sequence: TGTGCCAGCAGCCCGCTAGCGGGCTACACCACAGATACGCAGTATTTT.